This T cell receptor beta chain was captured by sequencing in a study of Ad26.COV2.S vaccination and SARS-CoV-2 variants. The study, taken as a whole, reports: TCR breadth and depth analyses may have underestimated total T cell responses. Spike-specific TCR breadth was greater in vaccine than placebo recipients.

This CDR3 has 13 residues. V was trimmed by 5 bases and J by 9 bases, leaving 14 bases between them. Germline CDR1 reads PRHDT; CDR2 reads FYEKMQ (reference sequence). About this clone: The antigen is not known.

Described treatment: some 19 received Ad26.COV2.S at low or high dose, single or two shots; a few received placebo; per-sample allocation not given. Samples came from day 63 after the first vaccine or placebo injection. Boston provided a donor who was an adult aged 18-55 years. TCRdb's table, derived via immunoSEQ multiplex PCR, lists solely in-frame clones and lacks some. The table records 200,000 to 300,000 clones, around 89% of them present only once. This rearrangement joins TRBV13 to TRBJ2-4, with D perhaps TRBD1 (5 bases). The sequence derives from a person between 18 and 65 years old who received the Ad26.COV2.S COVID-19 vaccine or a placebo. This specimen was peripheral blood, taken in a trial of Ad26.COV2.S vaccine versus placebo. The CDR3 spells CASSLHERGIQYF. In nucleotides, the CDR3 is TGTGCCAGCAGCCTCCATGAAAGGGGCATTCAGTACTTC.